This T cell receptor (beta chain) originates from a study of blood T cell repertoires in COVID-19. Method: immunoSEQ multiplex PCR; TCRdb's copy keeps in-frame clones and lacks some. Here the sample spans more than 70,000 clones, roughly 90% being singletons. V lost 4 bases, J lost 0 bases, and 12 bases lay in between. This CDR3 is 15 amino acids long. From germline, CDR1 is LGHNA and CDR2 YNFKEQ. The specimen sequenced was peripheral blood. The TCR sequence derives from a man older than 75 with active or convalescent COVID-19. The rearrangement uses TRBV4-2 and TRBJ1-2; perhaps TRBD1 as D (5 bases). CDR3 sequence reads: CASSLTGDTNYGYTF. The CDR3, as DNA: TGTGCCAGCAGCCTTACAGGCGATACTAACTATGGCTACACCTTC.